The entry below gives a single TCR beta chain sequence along with its context. This clonotype was seen at least ten times. Its cognate antigen has yet to be identified. Base qualities are missing; no much larger clone stands one base away. This entry is derived from a study of CD8 T cells in ankylosing spondylitis (dated by TCRdb to between 2016 and 2019). With respect to the entire study: The study profiled T cell receptor beta repertoires in healthy donors and ankylosing spondylitis patients to find disease-linked TCR variants. In total, the full study cohort was made up of some 110 healthy donors and approximately 27 ankylosing spondylitis patients. Peripheral blood was sampled, and synovial fluid was additionally collected from ankylosing spondylitis patients.

For this chain, trimming is 2 bases at the V end and 0 bases at the J end, and the number of junction bases without a gene match is 1. Spanning cysteine to phenylalanine, the CDR3 consists of 15 amino acids. The retained sequence is limited to the CDR3, 45 bases, with the frame set at the first base. The germline V gene specifies ENHRY as CDR1 and SYGVKD as CDR2. Broad study findings and their caveats: The disease-linked clones showed a CD8+ phenotype and occurred at relatively low frequencies in peripheral blood. A TCR beta motif made up of several highly homologous amino acid variants appeared to be characteristic of blood from ankylosing spondylitis patients. Some motif variants were previously reported in synovial fluid and blood of reactive arthritis patients, suggesting common disease-initiation mechanisms. According to the report, matched synovial fluid samples from ankylosing spondylitis patients were significantly enriched for the disease-linked clones.

Sequencing was performed on an Illumina HiSeq 2500. TCR beta libraries were prepared by quantitative 5'-RACE with molecular barcodes. The authors' pipeline ran thus. A new computational method, built on a probabilistic model of VDJ rearrangement, was used to identify disease-linked TCR variants. TCRdb reanalyzed the raw reads on its own, using fastp at Q25 for trimming and MiXCR for clone calling, and kept in-frame beta chains. CDR3 protein duplicates are merged, each entry listing the most common genes and DNA. Here the V and J calls rest on TCRdb's processing, not on the authors' analysis. The sample contains 200,000 to 300,000 distinct CDR3 sequences, approximately 11% of them found a single time. The ten largest clonotypes hold 6% to 8% of the sample.

The TCR originated in a male donor with ankylosing spondylitis or in good health (not recorded which). What was sequenced was blood, either unsorted or a sorted T cell fraction (not recorded which). Recombination connected TRBV10-3 to TRBJ2-3, and 8 junctional nucleotides match TRBD2. CDR3 sequence: CAISERGGSTDTQYF. The DNA sequence is TGTGCCATCAGTGAGCGGGGGGGAAGCACAGATACGCAGTATTTT.